This is a list of T cell receptor beta chains from one sample in a study of shared clonotypes between healthy human individuals. The method was immunoSEQ multiplex PCR; TCRdb's version includes in-frame clones alone and lacks a portion of them. The sample includes 560,000 or so clones, approximately 96% seen only once; the top ten take approximately 0.12%. The sequencing input was naive CD8+ T cells sorted from blood. These receptor sequences come from a woman between 25 and 40 years old in good health. Each CDR3 is given with its conserved first and last residue. Fields, in order: D gene, V gene, clone size, J gene, CDR3 DNA, CDR3 protein. A D gene is named only where the DNA matches it firmly. Expanded clones get a size class; other rows say once, few or many, or leave the size out.

>.|TRBV7-6|.|TRBJ2-7
TGTGCCAGCAGCGTAGGGGTGCAGCCCCACGAGCAGTACTTC
CASSVGVQPHEQYF
>.|TRBV9|.|TRBJ2-6
TGTGCCAGCAGCGTATCTGGGGCCAACGTCCTGACTTTC
CASSVSGANVLTF
>.|TRBV2|.|TRBJ2-3
TGTGCCAGCAGTGACCGCCCCCCGGCTCTTGAGGATACGCAGTATTTT
CASSDRPPALEDTQYF
>.|TRBV13|.|TRBJ1-1
TGTGCCAGCAGCTTAGGCCTAGTACAGGCCGGGGGTGAAGCTTTCTTT
CASSLGLVQAGGEAFF
>TRBD2|TRBV5-1|.|TRBJ2-3
TGCGCCAGCAAGAGTGGACTAGCGGGAGGAATTGGCACAGATACGCAGTATTTT
CASKSGLAGGIGTDTQYF
>TRBD2|TRBV4-2|.|TRBJ2-7
TGTGCCAGCAGCCAAGAGGCTGCGGGAGAGGAGGACGAGCAGTACTTC
CASSQEAAGEEDEQYF
>.|TRBV13|once|TRBJ2-2
TGTGCCAGCAGCTTAGACGGGACCACCGGGGAGCTGTTTTTT
CASSLDGTTGELFF
>TRBD1|TRBV7-9|once|TRBJ1-1
TGTGCCAGCAGCAGTGGACAGGGGGAATCGACTGAAGCTTTCTTT
CASSSGQGESTEAFF
>.|TRBV28|.|TRBJ2-1
TGTGCCAGCAGTTCCCTTTGGGGCCCAACTAGCCGTGATTTAAACAATGAGCAGTTCTTC
CASSSLWGPTSRDLNNEQFF
>.|TRBV2|.|TRBJ2-1
TGTGCCAGCAGTGAAGACCTAGGCAATGAGCAGTTCTTC
CASSEDLGNEQFF
>.|TRBV6-6|.|TRBJ1-1
TGTGCCAGCAGTTACGACAGCATGAACACTGAAGCTTTCTTT
CASSYDSMNTEAFF
>.|TRBV5-6|.|TRBJ2-1
TGTGCCAGCAGCTTCGGAGGCTCCTACAATGAGCAGTTCTTC
CASSFGGSYNEQFF
>.|TRBV5-4|few|TRBJ2-5
TGTGCCAGCAGCTTGGCCGAGGCTGAGACCCAGTACTTC
CASSLAEAETQYF
>TRBD1|TRBV7-9|.|TRBJ1-1
TGTGCCAGCACCCGGGACAGCCCTGAAGCTTTCTTT
CASTRDSPEAFF